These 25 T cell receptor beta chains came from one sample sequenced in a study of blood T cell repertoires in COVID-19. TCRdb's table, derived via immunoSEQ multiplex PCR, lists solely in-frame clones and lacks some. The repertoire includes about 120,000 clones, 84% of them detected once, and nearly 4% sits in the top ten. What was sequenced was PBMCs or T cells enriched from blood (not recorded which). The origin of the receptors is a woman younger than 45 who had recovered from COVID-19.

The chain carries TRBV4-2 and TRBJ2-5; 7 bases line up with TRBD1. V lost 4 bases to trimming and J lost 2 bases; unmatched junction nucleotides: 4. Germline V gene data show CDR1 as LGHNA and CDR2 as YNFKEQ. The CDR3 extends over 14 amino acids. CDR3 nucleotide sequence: TGTGCCAGCAGCCTACGACAGGGACAAGAGACCCAGTACTTC. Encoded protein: CASSLRQGQETQYF.

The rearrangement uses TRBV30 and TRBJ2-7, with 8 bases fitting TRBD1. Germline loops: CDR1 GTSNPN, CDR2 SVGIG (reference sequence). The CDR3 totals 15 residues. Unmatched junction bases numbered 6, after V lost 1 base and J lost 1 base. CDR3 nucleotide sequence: TGTGCCTGGAGTGGGGGACAGGCTAATTCCTACGAGCAGTACTTC. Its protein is CAWSGGQANSYEQYF.

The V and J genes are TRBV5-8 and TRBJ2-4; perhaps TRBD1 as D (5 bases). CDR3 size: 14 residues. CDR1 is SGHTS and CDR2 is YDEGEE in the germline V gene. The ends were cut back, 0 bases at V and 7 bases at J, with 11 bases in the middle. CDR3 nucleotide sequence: TGTGCCAGCAGCTTGGGACAAGGGGTGAACATTCAGTACTTC. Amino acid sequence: CASSLGQGVNIQYF.

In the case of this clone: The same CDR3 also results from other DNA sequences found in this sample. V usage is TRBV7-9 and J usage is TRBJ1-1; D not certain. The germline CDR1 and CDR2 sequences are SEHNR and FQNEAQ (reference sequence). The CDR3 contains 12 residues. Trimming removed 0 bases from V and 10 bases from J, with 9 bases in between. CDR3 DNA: TGTGCCAGCAGCTTAGCGGAGGGTCGAGCTTTCTTT. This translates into CASSLAEGRAFF. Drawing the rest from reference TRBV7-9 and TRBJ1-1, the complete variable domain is DTGVSQNPRHKITKRGQNVTFRCDPISEHNRLYWYRQTLGQGPEFLTYFQNEAQLEKSRLLSDRFSAERPKGSFSTLEIQRTEQGDSAMYLCASSLAEGRAFFGQGTRLTVV.

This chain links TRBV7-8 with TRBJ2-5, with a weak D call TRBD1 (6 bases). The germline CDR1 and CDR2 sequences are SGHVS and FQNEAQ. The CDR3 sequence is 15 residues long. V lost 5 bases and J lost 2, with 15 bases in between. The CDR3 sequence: CASSGWGTRQETQYF. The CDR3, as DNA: TGTGCCAGCAGCGGTTGGGGGACAAGGCAAGAGACCCAGTACTTC.

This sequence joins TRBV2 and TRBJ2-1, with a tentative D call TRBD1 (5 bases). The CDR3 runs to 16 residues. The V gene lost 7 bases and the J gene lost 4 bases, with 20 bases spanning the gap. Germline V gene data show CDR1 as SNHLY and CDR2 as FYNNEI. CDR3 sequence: CASIYRPLGLYNEQFF. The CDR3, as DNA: TGTGCCAGCATCTATAGACCGTTGGGGCTTTACAATGAGCAGTTCTTC.

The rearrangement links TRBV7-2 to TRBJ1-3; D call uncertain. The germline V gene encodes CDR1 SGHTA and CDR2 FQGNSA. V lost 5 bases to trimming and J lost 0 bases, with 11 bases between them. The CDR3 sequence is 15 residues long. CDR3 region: CASSPGPSSGNTIYF. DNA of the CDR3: TGTGCCAGCAGCCCAGGCCCCAGCTCTGGAAACACCATATATTTT.

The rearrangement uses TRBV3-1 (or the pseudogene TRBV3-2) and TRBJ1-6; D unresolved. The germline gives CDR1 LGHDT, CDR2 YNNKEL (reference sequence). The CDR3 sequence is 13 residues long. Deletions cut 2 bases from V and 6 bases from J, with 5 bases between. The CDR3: CASSQTGNSPLHF. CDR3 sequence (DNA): TGTGCCAGCAGCCAAACGGGTAATTCACCCCTCCACTTT.

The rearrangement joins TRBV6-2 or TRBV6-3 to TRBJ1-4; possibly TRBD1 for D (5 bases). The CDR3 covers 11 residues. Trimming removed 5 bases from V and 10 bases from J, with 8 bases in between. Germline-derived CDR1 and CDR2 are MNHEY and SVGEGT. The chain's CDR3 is CASSQGRKLFF. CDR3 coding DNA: TGTGCCAGCAGTCAGGGAAGAAAACTGTTTTTT.

The CDR3 here is CASSLSLAGAYEQFF. In nucleotides, the CDR3 is TGTGCCAGCAGCTTATCCCTAGCGGGAGCTTATGAGCAGTTCTTC. The rearrangement links TRBV7-2 to TRBJ2-1; 10 nucleotides agree with TRBD2. The trim removed 2 bases at V and 8 bases at J, leaving 6 bases unmatched. Germline CDR1 and CDR2: SGHTA and FQGNSA. The CDR3 totals 15 residues. The full variable domain, in which reference TRBV7-2 and TRBJ2-1 provide the parts outside the CDR3, is GAGVSQSPSNKVTEKGKDVELRCDPISGHTALYWYRQSLGQGLEFLIYFQGNSAPDKSGLPSDRFSAERTGGSVSTLTIQRTQQEDSAVYLCASSLSLAGAYEQFFGPGTRLTVL.

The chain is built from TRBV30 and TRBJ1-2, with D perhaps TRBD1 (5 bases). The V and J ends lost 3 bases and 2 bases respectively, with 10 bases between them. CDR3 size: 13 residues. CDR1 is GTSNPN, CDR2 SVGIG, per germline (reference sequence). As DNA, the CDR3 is TGTGCCTGGAGGGACGGACAAAACTATGGCTACACCTTC. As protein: CAWRDGQNYGYTF.

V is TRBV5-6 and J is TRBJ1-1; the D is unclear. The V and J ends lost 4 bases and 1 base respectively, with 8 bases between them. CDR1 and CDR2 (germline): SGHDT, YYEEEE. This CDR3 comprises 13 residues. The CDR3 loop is CASSPLRNTEAFF. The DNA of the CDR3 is TGTGCCAGCAGCCCACTTAGGAACACTGAAGCTTTCTTT.

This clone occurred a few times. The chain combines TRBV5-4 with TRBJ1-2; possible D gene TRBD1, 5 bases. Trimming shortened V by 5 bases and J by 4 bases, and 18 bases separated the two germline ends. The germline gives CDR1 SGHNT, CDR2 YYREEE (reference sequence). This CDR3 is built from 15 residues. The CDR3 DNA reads TGTGCCAGCAGTCTTCGGGGGGGACGGGGCTATGGCTACACCTTC. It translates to CASSLRGGRGYGYTF.

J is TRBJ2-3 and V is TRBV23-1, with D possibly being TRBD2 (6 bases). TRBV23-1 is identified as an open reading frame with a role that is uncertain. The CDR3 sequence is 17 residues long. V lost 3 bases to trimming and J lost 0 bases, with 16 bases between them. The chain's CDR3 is CASSHPHGGISTDTQYF. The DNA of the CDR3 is TGCGCCAGCAGTCACCCTCATGGGGGGATCAGCACAGATACGCAGTATTTT.

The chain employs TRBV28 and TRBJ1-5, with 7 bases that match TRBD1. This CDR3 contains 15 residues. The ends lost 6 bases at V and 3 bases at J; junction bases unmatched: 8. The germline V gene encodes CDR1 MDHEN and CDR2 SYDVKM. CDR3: CASRDEDRINQPQHF. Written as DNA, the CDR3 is TGTGCCAGCAGGGACGAGGACAGGATCAATCAGCCCCAGCATTTT. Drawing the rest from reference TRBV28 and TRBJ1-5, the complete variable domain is DVKVTQSSRYLVKRTGEKVFLECVQDMDHENMFWYRQDPGLGLRLIYFSYDVKMKEKGDIPEGYSVSREKKERFSLILESASTNQTSMYLCASRDEDRINQPQHFGDGTRLSIL.

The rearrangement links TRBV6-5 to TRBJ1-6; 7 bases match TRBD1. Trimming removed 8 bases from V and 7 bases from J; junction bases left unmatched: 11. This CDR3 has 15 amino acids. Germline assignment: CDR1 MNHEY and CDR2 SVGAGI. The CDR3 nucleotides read TGTGCCAGCTCCCGGGACAGCTGGGAGAATTCACCCCTCCACTTT. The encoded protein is CASSRDSWENSPLHF.

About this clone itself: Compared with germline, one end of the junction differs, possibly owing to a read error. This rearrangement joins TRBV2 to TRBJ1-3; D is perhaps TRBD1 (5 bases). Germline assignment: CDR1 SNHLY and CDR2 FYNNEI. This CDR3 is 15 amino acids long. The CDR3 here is CASSEVRANGDTIYF. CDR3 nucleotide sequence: TGTGCCAGCAGTGAAGTCAGGGCAAATGGAGACACCATATATTTT.

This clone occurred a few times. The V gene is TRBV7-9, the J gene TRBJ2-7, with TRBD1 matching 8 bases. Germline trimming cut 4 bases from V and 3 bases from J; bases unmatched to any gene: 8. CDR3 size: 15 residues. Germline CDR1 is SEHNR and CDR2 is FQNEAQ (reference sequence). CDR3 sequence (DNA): TGTGCCAGCAGCTCGCGGACAGGGCGTGGCTACGAGCAGTACTTC. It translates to CASSSRTGRGYEQYF.

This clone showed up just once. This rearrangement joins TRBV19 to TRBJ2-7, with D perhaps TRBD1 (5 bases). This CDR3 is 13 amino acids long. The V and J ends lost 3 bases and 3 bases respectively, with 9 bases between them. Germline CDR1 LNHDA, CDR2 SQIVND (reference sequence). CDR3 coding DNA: TGTGCCAGTAGTATGGCTCAGGGCTACGAGCAGTACTTC. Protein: CASSMAQGYEQYF. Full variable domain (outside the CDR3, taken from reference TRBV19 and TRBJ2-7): DGGITQSPKYLFRKEGQNVTLSCEQNLNHDAMYWYRQDPGQGLRLIYYSQIVNDFQKGDIAEGYSVSREKKESFPLTVTSAQKNPTAFYLCASSMAQGYEQYFGPGTRLTVT.

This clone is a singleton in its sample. This CDR3 reads CASSVESGLVYEQYF. The CDR3 region has the DNA TGTGCCAGCAGCGTAGAATCAGGCCTGGTCTACGAGCAGTACTTC. This sequence joins TRBV9 and TRBJ2-7; D remains unclear. Germline V CDR1 and CDR2: SGDLS, YYNGEE. V was pared by 0 bases and J by 3 bases, with 13 bases between. The CDR3 is 15 residues long.

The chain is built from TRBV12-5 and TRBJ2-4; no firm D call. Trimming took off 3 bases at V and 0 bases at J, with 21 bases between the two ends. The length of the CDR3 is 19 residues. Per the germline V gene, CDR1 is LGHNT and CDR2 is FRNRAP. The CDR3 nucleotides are TGTGCTAGTGGTTTTTCGTCGGTCGACTCCACCTTAGCCAAAAACATTCAGTACTTC. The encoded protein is CASGFSSVDSTLAKNIQYF.

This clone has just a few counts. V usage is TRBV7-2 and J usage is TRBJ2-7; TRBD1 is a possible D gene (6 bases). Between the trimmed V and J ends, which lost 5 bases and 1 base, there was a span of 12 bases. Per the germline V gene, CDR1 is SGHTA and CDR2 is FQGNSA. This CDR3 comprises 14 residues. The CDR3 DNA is TGTGCCAGCAGCGCACAGGGATTTTCCTACGAGCAGTACTTC. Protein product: CASSAQGFSYEQYF.

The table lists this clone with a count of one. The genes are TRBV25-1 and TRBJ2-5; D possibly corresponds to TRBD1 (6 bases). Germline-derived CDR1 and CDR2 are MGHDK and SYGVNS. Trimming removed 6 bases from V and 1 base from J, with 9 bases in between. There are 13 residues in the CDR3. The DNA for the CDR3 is TGTGCCAGCAGAAGGACAGTCCAAGAGACCCAGTACTTC. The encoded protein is CASRRTVQETQYF.

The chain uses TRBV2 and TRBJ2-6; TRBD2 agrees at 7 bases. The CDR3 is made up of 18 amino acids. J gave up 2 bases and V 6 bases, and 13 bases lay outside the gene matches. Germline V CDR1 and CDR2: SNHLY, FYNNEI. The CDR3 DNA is TGTGCCAGCAGAGACTCCTTGGGGGGGTCGGCTGGGGCCAACGTCCTGACTTTC. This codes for CASRDSLGGSAGANVLTF. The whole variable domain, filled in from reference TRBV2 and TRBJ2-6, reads EPEVTQTPSHQVTQMGQEVILRCVPISNHLYFYWYRQILGQKVEFLVSFYNNEISEKSEIFDDQFSVERPDGSNFTLKIRSTKLEDSAMYFCASRDSLGGSAGANVLTFGAGSRLTVL.

In nucleotides, the CDR3 is TGTGCCAGCTCACCAGATACAGGCGGAAACACCATATATTTT. Encoded protein: CASSPDTGGNTIYF. The V call is TRBV18, the J call TRBJ1-3, with D perhaps TRBD1 (5 bases). This CDR3 comprises 14 residues. The germline V gene encodes CDR1 KGHSH and CDR2 LQKENI. The germline V and J ends were trimmed by 2 bases and 4 bases, with 9 bases remaining between them.